A selection of T cell receptor beta chains follows, all from one sample in a study of blood T cells in healthy people across ages. MiXCR, run by TCRdb on the 5' RACE reads, gives a single entry per CDR3 protein. Among roughly 680,000 distinct CDR3 sequences listed, approximately 52% were seen once. The sequencing input was blood. These receptors were obtained from a woman of 80 years or more in good health. Each CDR3 is given with its conserved first and last residue. The D gene is left open where the match is weak. Some rows have no size entry. The others give once, few or many, or a class for an expanded clone.

d_gene: -; v_gene: TRBV3-1; j_gene: TRBJ2-3; abundance: many; CDR3nt: TGTGCCAGCAGCCAGTCCACGAGGGTACTGACAGATACGCAGTATTTT; CDR3aa: CASSQSTRVLTDTQYF
d_gene: -; v_gene: TRBV28; j_gene: TRBJ2-5; abundance: -; CDR3nt: TGTGCCAGCAGTGTGGGGACAATGGGTGAGCAGTACTTC; CDR3aa: CASSVGTMGEQYF
d_gene: TRBD1; v_gene: TRBV27; j_gene: TRBJ1-1; abundance: few; CDR3nt: TGTGCCAGCAGTTTTCTCGACAGGGGAGAAGCTTTCTTT; CDR3aa: CASSFLDRGEAFF
d_gene: TRBD1; v_gene: TRBV27; j_gene: TRBJ2-3; abundance: many; CDR3nt: TGTGCCAGCAGTTCACTCCGGGACAGGGGCGTCGATACGCAGTATTTT; CDR3aa: CASSSLRDRGVDTQYF
d_gene: -; v_gene: TRBV18; j_gene: TRBJ1-6; abundance: -; CDR3nt: TGTGCCAGCTCACCACGGGCGCCAGATGTCGTTAATTCACCCCTCCACTTT; CDR3aa: CASSPRAPDVVNSPLHF
d_gene: TRBD2; v_gene: TRBV3-1; j_gene: TRBJ2-5; abundance: -; CDR3nt: TGTGCCAGCAGCCCAGGGACTAGCGGGGTCAGAGAGACCCAGTACTTC; CDR3aa: CASSPGTSGVRETQYF
d_gene: TRBD1; v_gene: TRBV4-3; j_gene: TRBJ1-2; abundance: -; CDR3nt: TGCGCCAGCAGCCAAGATCAACGGGGACAGGGGGCTTATGAAAGCTATGGCTACACCTTC; CDR3aa: CASSQDQRGQGAYESYGYTF
d_gene: -; v_gene: TRBV7-9; j_gene: TRBJ2-3; abundance: many; CDR3nt: TGTGCCAGCAGCTACTCGGGGTACACAGATACGCAGTATTTT; CDR3aa: CASSYSGYTDTQYF
d_gene: -; v_gene: TRBV20-1; j_gene: TRBJ2-3; abundance: -; CDR3nt: TGCAGTGCCGGTTGGGATGGGGCAGATACGCAGTATTTT; CDR3aa: CSAGWDGADTQYF
d_gene: TRBD1; v_gene: TRBV6-1; j_gene: TRBJ1-2; abundance: -; CDR3nt: TGTGCCAGCGGAAAAGGGGACAGGGAAATCTATGGCTACACCTTC; CDR3aa: CASGKGDREIYGYTF
d_gene: -; v_gene: TRBV7-9; j_gene: TRBJ1-2; abundance: -; CDR3nt: TGTGCCAGCAGCTTACCGGGGCCCTATGGCTACACCTTC; CDR3aa: CASSLPGPYGYTF
d_gene: -; v_gene: TRBV3-1; j_gene: TRBJ2-1; abundance: -; CDR3nt: TGTGCCAGCAGCCGTCCGGCGACAGGCAATGAGCAGTTCTTC; CDR3aa: CASSRPATGNEQFF
d_gene: -; v_gene: TRBV7-9; j_gene: TRBJ2-7; abundance: -; CDR3nt: TGTGCCAGCAGCTTAGCCCCGGGGGCAATCGAGCAGTACTTC; CDR3aa: CASSLAPGAIEQYF
d_gene: -; v_gene: TRBV3-1; j_gene: TRBJ1-2; abundance: -; CDR3nt: TGTGCCAGCAGCCAAGGCCGAGGGGATGGCTACACCTTC; CDR3aa: CASSQGRGDGYTF
d_gene: -; v_gene: TRBV5-1; j_gene: TRBJ1-6; abundance: -; CDR3nt: TGCGCCAGCAGAGACACAAACGGTAATTCACCCCTCCACTTT; CDR3aa: CASRDTNGNSPLHF
d_gene: -; v_gene: TRBV18; j_gene: TRBJ2-1; abundance: few; CDR3nt: TGTGCCAGCTCAGTACTAGGCCAAAAATCCCATGAGCAGTTCTTC; CDR3aa: CASSVLGQKSHEQFF
d_gene: -; v_gene: TRBV12-3/TRBV12-4; j_gene: TRBJ1-5; abundance: once; CDR3nt: TGTGCCAGCAGTTTAGCGCCCCAGGGGATTAGCAATCAGCCCCAGCATTTT; CDR3aa: CASSLAPQGISNQPQHF
d_gene: -; v_gene: TRBV3-1; j_gene: TRBJ2-3; abundance: -; CDR3nt: TGTGCCAGCAGCCAAGACACGGCAAATACGCAGTATTTT; CDR3aa: CASSQDTANTQYF
d_gene: TRBD1; v_gene: TRBV30; j_gene: TRBJ1-1; abundance: -; CDR3nt: TGTGCCTGGGACAGGGGGCGCGTCACTGAAGCTTTCTTT; CDR3aa: CAWDRGRVTEAFF
d_gene: -; v_gene: TRBV30; j_gene: TRBJ2-5; abundance: -; CDR3nt: TGTGCCTGGGGCCATTCTTGGGAGCAGTACTTC; CDR3aa: CAWGHSWEQYF
d_gene: -; v_gene: TRBV5-1; j_gene: TRBJ2-2; abundance: few; CDR3nt: TGCGCCAGCAGCTTCGGAGACAGGAACACCGGGGAGCTGTTTTTT; CDR3aa: CASSFGDRNTGELFF
d_gene: TRBD1; v_gene: TRBV5-1; j_gene: TRBJ2-7; abundance: -; CDR3nt: TGCGCCAGCAGACACGGAGGGACAGGGTCCGTCGAGCAGTACTTC; CDR3aa: CASRHGGTGSVEQYF
d_gene: TRBD2; v_gene: TRBV3-1; j_gene: TRBJ2-2; abundance: -; CDR3nt: TGTGCCAGCAGGACTAGCGGGAGTCACGGGGAGCTGTTTTTT; CDR3aa: CASRTSGSHGELFF
d_gene: -; v_gene: TRBV3-1; j_gene: TRBJ2-1; abundance: -; CDR3nt: TGTGCCAGCAGCCAAGATCTAGCTTCGTGGGAGCAGTTCTTC; CDR3aa: CASSQDLASWEQFF
d_gene: -; v_gene: TRBV27; j_gene: TRBJ2-4; abundance: -; CDR3nt: TGTGCCAGCAGGGGCAGGGGCGAAGCCAAAAACATTCAGTACTTC; CDR3aa: CASRGRGEAKNIQYF
d_gene: -; v_gene: TRBV6-5; j_gene: TRBJ1-4; abundance: -; CDR3nt: TGTGCCAGCACCAATACCGGGACCGTTAGTGAAAAACTGTTTTTT; CDR3aa: CASTNTGTVSEKLFF